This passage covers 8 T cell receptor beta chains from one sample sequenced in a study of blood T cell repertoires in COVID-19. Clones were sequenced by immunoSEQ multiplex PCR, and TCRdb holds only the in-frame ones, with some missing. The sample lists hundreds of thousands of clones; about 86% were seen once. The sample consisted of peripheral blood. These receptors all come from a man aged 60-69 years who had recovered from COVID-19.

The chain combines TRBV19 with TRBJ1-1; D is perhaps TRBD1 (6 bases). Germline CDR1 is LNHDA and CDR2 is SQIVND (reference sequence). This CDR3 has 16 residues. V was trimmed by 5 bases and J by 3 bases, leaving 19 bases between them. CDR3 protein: CASSANREFGDTEAFF. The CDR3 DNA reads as TGTGCCAGTAGTGCAAACAGGGAGTTTGGGGACACTGAAGCTTTCTTT.

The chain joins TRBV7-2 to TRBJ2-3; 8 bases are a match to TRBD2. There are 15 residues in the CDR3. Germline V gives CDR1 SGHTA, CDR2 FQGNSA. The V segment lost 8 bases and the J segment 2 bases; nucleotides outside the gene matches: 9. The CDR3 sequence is CASLRASGFTDTQYF. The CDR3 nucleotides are TGTGCCAGCCTCAGGGCTAGCGGGTTCACAGATACGCAGTATTTT.

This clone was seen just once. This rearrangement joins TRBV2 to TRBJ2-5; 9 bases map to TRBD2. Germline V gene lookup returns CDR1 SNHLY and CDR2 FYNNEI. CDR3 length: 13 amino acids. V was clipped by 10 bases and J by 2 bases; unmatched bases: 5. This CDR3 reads CAISTSGQETQYF. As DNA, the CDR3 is TGTGCCATTTCAACTAGCGGGCAAGAGACCCAGTACTTC.

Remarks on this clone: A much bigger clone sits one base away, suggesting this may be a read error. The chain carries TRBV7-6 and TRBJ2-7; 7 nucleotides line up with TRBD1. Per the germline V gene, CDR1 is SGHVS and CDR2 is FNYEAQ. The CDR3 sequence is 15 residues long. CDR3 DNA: TGTGCCTGCAGCTTAGCGCCGACAGGGTTTAACGAGCAGTACTTC. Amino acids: CACSLAPTGFNEQYF. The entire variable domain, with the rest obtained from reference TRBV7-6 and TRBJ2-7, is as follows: GAGVSQSPRYKVTKRGQDVALRCDPISGHVSLYWYRQALGQGPEFLTYFNYEAQQDKSGLPNDRFSAERPEGSISTLTIQRTEQRDSAMYRCACSLAPTGFNEQYFGPGTRLTVT.

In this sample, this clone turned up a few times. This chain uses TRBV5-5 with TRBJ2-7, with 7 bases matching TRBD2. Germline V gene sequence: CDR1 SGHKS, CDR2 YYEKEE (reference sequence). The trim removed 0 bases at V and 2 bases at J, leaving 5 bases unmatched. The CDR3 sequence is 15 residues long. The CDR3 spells CASSLDGGGAYEQYF. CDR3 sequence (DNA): TGTGCCAGCAGCTTGGATGGGGGAGGGGCCTACGAGCAGTACTTC.

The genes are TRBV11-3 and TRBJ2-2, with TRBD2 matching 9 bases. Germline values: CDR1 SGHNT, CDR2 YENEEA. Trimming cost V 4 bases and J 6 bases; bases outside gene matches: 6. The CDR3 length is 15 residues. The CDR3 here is CASSWNSGGAGELFF. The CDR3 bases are TGTGCCAGCAGCTGGAATAGCGGGGGTGCCGGGGAGCTGTTTTTT.

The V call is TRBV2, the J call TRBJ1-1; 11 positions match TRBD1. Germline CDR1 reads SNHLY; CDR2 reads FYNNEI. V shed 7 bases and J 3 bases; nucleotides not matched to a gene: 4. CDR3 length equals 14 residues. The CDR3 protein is CASIRGQGDTEAFF. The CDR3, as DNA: TGTGCCAGCATACGGGGACAGGGGGACACTGAAGCTTTCTTT.

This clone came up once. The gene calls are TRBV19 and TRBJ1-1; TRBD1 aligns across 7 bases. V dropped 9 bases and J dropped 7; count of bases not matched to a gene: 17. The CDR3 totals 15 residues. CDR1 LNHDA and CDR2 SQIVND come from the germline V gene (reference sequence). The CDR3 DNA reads TGTGCCAGCAGGGGGACAAGGGCCCCTTTGAATGAAGCTTTCTTT. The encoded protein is CASRGTRAPLNEAFF.